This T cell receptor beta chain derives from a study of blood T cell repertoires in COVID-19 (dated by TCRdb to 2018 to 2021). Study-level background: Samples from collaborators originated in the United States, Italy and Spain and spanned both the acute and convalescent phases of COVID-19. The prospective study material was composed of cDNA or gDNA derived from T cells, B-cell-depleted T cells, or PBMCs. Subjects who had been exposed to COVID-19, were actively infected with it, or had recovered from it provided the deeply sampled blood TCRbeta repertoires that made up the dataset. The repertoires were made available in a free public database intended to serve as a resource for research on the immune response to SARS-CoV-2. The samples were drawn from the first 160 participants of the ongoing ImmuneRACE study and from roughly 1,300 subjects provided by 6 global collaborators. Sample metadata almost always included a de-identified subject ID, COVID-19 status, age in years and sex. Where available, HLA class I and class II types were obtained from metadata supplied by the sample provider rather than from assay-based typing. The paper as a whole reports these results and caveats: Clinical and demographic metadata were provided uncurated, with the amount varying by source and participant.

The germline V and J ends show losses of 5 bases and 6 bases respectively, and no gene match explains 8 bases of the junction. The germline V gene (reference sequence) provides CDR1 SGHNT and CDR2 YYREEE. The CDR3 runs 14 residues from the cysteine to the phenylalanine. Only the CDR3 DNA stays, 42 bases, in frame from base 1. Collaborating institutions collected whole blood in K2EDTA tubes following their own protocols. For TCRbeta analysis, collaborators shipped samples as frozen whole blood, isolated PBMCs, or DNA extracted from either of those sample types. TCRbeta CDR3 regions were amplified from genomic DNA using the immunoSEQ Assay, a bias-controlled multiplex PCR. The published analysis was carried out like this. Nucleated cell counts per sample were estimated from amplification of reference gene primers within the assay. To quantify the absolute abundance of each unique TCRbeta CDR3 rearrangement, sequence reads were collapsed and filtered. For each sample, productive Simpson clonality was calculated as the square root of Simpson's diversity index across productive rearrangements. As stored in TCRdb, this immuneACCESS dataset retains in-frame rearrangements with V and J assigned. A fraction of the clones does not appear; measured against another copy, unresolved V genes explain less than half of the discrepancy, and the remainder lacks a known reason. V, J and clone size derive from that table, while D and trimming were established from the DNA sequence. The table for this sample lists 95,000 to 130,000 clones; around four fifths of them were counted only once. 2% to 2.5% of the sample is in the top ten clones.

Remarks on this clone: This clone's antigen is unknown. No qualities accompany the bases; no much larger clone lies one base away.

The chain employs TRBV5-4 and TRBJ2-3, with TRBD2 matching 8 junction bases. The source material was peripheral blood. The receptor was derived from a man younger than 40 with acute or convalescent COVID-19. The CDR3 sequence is CASSPGGALDTQYF. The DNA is TGTGCCAGCAGTCCCGGGGGGGCCCTGGATACGCAGTATTTT.